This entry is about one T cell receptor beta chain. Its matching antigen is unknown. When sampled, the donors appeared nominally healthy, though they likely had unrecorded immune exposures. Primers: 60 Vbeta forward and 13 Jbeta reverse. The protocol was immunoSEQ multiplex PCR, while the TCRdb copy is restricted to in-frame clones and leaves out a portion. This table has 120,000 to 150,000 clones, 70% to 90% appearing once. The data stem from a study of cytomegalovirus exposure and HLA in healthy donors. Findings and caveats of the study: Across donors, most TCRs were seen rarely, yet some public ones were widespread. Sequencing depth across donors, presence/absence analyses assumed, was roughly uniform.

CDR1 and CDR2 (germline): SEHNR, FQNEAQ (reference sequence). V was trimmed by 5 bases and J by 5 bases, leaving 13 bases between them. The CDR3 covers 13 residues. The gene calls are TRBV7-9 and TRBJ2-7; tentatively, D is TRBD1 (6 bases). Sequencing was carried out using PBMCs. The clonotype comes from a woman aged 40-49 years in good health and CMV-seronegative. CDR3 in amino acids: CASSQDRHNEQYF. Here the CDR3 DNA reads TGTGCCAGCAGCCAGGACAGACATAACGAGCAGTACTTC.